The entry that follows covers one T cell receptor (beta chain) sequence. Its recognized antigen is unknown. There are no base qualities to consult, and no much larger clone falls within one base. Library method: the immunoSEQ multiplex PCR assay. Entries here come from immuneACCESS through TCRdb and include only in-frame sequences with V and J called. Some clones fail to appear in such tables; in the studies checked, an unresolved V gene covers under half of the shortfall, and the cause of the remainder is unknown. The sample has fewer than 500,000 clones on record, approximately 92% of them singletons. Clones ranked in the top ten supply around 6.4% of the sample. The sample belongs to a study of control samples from healthy donors and cancer patients (dated by TCRdb to 2020 to 2021). The source material was PBMCs. This TCR was sampled from a man aged 35-49 years with head and neck cancer.

The nucleotide sequence reads as follows: TGTGCCACCAGCAGAGCCGGACGTCTCTCCTACGAGCAGTACTTC. Its protein product is CATSRAGRLSYEQYF. The chain is encoded by TRBV15 joined to TRBJ2-7; the D gene is not confidently resolved. Cut back by 1 base and 0 bases, the V and J ends lie 10 bases apart. CDR1 and CDR2 (LNHNV, YYDKDF) derive from the germline V gene (reference sequence). Including the terminal cysteine and phenylalanine, the CDR3 comprises 15 residues. Only the CDR3 part of the read is kept: 45 bases, read in frame from the first base.